This T cell receptor beta chain appears in the sequencing data of a study of T-cell memory formation after mild COVID-19. Study conclusions and caveats: Clones that contracted from day 15 to 85 had balanced CD4/CD8; later expanders were CD4+ biased. Mainly CM and EM harbored the contracting CD4+ clones; mainly EMRA harbored the CD8+ ones.

CDR1 and CDR2 (germline): SGHTA, FQGNSA. With 1 base removed from V and 6 bases from J, the gap between germline ends came to 12 bases. The CDR3 contains 15 residues. As for this clonotype: Its antigen is unidentified.

TCR alpha and TCR beta cDNA libraries with sample barcodes and UMIs came from 5'RACE using constant-segment primers. TCRdb redid the calling of the 5' RACE reads with MiXCR, one entry per CDR3 protein. The data show 470,000 or so distinct CDR3 sequences, 20% to 30% seen once. This clonotype was obtained from an adult woman who had mild COVID-19 (a few samples of this study predate the infection). Cell type and time point are not known. The rearrangement uses TRBV7-2 and TRBJ1-4; TRBD1 is a possible D gene (6 bases). What was sequenced was PBMCs or a T cell subset sorted from them (not recorded which). CDR3 sequence reads: CASSLEGGLYEKLFF. CDR3 nucleotide sequence: TGTGCCAGCAGCTTAGAGGGGGGTCTTTATGAAAAACTGTTTTTT.